This T cell receptor beta chain originates from a study of regulatory T cells in long-lasting Graves disease. As to time point: persistent/refractory GD, antithyroid drugs over 5 years with positive TRAb. RNA from PBMCs was the source of the TCR library. A roughly 9-milliliter sample of peripheral blood was drawn into EDTA tubes. Study-wide results and caveats: Preferential use of TRBV28, TRBJ1-2 and TRBJ2-5 was seen in persistent disease.

HTBI primers from iRepertoire and Arm-PCR of CDR3 regions yielded the TCR beta libraries. TCRdb passed the multiplex PCR reads through MiXCR, listing each CDR3 protein once. The repertoire holds around 460,000 distinct CDR3 sequences, with 20% to 25% as singletons. This clonotype was recorded many times. Its antigen is unidentified. CDR1 MNHEY and CDR2 SMNVEV come from the germline V gene (reference sequence). The CDR3 sequence is 14 residues long. The V end lost 5 bases, the J end lost 5 bases, and 13 bases lay between the germline ends. The origin of this receptor is a female donor with Graves disease. V and J are TRBV27 and TRBJ1-5, with D perhaps TRBD1 (6 bases). Source: peripheral blood mononuclear cells (PBMCs), taken when the disease was refractory, from a patient treated with antithyroid drugs. CDR3 in amino acids: CASSPTGPHQPQHF. The CDR3 bases are TGTGCCAGCAGTCCGACAGGACCCCATCAGCCCCAGCATTTT.